The 30 T cell receptor beta chains reported below all come from one sample, sequenced in a study of T cells after yellow fever vaccination. TCRdb ran MiXCR on the 5' RACE reads and lists one entry per CDR3 protein. The table includes about 230,000 distinct CDR3 sequences, around 6.7% detected once. This specimen was CD4+ T cells sorted from PBMCs, taken on the day of the yellow fever booster vaccination. The source is a man aged 25 to 45 who received the YFV17D yellow fever vaccine.

This clonotype was counted between two and nine times. The genes are TRBV6-2 or TRBV6-3 and TRBJ2-2, with 11 nucleotides matching TRBD2. V lost 4 bases, J lost 1 base, and 2 bases stayed unmatched. The CDR3 runs to 16 residues. The germline V gene has CDR1 MNHEY and CDR2 SVGEGT. As DNA, the CDR3 is TGTGCCAGCAGTTGGGGACTAGCGGTGAACACCGGGGAGCTGTTTTTT. It specifies CASSWGLAVNTGELFF.

This clonotype has a count of ten or more. The rearrangement links TRBV5-1 to TRBJ2-1; D is unresolved. V was shortened by 2 bases and J by 3 bases, with 15 bases between the two germline ends. CDR1 is SGHRS and CDR2 is YFSETQ in the germline V gene. The CDR3 sequence is 16 residues long. CDR3 region: CASSLMGGKNYNEQFF. The DNA of the CDR3 is TGCGCCAGCAGCTTAATGGGCGGAAAGAACTACAATGAGCAGTTCTTC.

This clonotype was counted at least ten times. The chain is built from TRBV7-2 and TRBJ2-3; 11 bases line up with TRBD2. The CDR3 has 15 residues. The junction had 3 bases not matched to a gene; V was cut back by 4 bases and J by 3 bases. Germline V lookup: CDR1 SGHTA, CDR2 FQGNSA. The CDR3 bases are TGTGCCAGCAGCTCACTAGCGGGAGTAACAGATACGCAGTATTTT. Protein product: CASSSLAGVTDTQYF. The full variable domain, completed using reference TRBV7-2 and TRBJ2-3, is GAGVSQSPSNKVTEKGKDVELRCDPISGHTALYWYRQSLGQGLEFLIYFQGNSAPDKSGLPSDRFSAERTGGSVSTLTIQRTQQEDSAVYLCASSSLAGVTDTQYFGPGTRLTVL.

The chain carries TRBV5-4 and TRBJ2-3; 7 bases agree with TRBD2. Trimming cost V 4 bases and J 0 bases; bases outside gene matches: 5. Germline V lookup: CDR1 SGHNT, CDR2 YYREEE (reference sequence). CDR3 length: 15 residues. The CDR3 reads CASSPGGLSTDTQYF. CDR3 sequence (DNA): TGTGCCAGCAGCCCGGGAGGTCTAAGCACAGATACGCAGTATTTT.

This clonotype was counted at least ten times. In DNA form, the CDR3 reads TGTGCCAGCAGTCCTGCGGGGACAGGGGGTTACAATGAGCAGTTCTTC. Translating gives CASSPAGTGGYNEQFF. The rearrangement links TRBV28 to TRBJ2-1; 11 bases are a match to TRBD1. The J segment lost 4 bases and the V segment lost 5 bases, leaving 7 bases of the junction unmatched. This CDR3 contains 16 residues. The germline CDR1 and CDR2 sequences are MDHEN and SYDVKM.

The CDR3: CASSNRTYGYTF. CDR3 sequence (DNA): TGTGCCAGCAGCAACCGGACCTATGGCTACACCTTC. The V and J genes are TRBV11-2 and TRBJ1-2; D gene uncertain. The V end was cut by 5 bases, the J end by 4 bases, with 8 bases between. The CDR3 extends over 12 amino acids. CDR1 and CDR2 from the germline V gene are SGHAT and FQNNGV.

This clonotype was seen a handful of times. The chain recombines TRBV15 with TRBJ2-7; TRBD2 agrees at 14 bases. The CDR3 length is 19 residues. CDR1 and CDR2 from the germline V gene are LNHNV and YYDKDF (reference sequence). V lost 3 bases and J lost 1; bases outside the gene matches: 11. The CDR3 coding sequence is TGTGCCACCAGCAGCCAAAGGGGGCGACTAGCGGGAGGGTCCTACGAGCAGTACTTC. Translating gives CATSSQRGRLAGGSYEQYF.

The rearrangement links TRBV7-2 to TRBJ1-5; weak D call: TRBD1 (6 bases). CDR1 and CDR2 from the germline V gene are SGHTA and FQGNSA. V was pared by 5 bases and J by 4 bases, with 12 bases between. This CDR3 region has 14 residues. The CDR3 DNA reads as TGTGCCAGCAGCCGGACAGTGGAGAATCAGCCCCAGCATTTT. It translates to CASSRTVENQPQHF. The variable domain in full, completed from reference TRBV7-2 and TRBJ1-5, reads GAGVSQSPSNKVTEKGKDVELRCDPISGHTALYWYRQSLGQGLEFLIYFQGNSAPDKSGLPSDRFSAERTGGSVSTLTIQRTQQEDSAVYLCASSRTVENQPQHFGDGTRLSIL.

This clonotype showed up just a few times. The genes are TRBV12-3 or TRBV12-4 and TRBJ2-2; maybe TRBD2 (5 bases). This CDR3 has 14 amino acids. V dropped 3 bases and J dropped 4 bases, with 9 bases sitting between them. The CDR3 DNA follows: TGTGCCAGCAGTTTGGGAGACGCCACCGGGGAGCTGTTTTTT. Translating gives CASSLGDATGELFF.

This clonotype has ten or more counts. This sequence joins TRBV7-2 and TRBJ2-3, with D hard to call. V was shortened by 1 base and J by 7 bases, with 6 bases between the two germline ends. Germline-derived CDR1 and CDR2 are SGHTA and FQGNSA. The CDR3 extends over 12 amino acids. CDR3 sequence reads: CASSLEAYTQYF. The CDR3 DNA reads as TGTGCCAGCAGCTTAGAGGCCTATACGCAGTATTTT.

This clonotype was seen a few times. The genes are TRBV7-2 and TRBJ2-3; the D gene is possibly TRBD1 (5 bases). The V end lost 6 bases, the J end lost 4 bases, and 17 bases lay between the germline ends. The germline gives CDR1 SGHTA, CDR2 FQGNSA. The CDR3 sequence is 15 residues long. The CDR3 here is CASSTAGLGSDTQYF. In DNA, the CDR3 is TGTGCCAGCAGTACAGCAGGGTTGGGATCAGATACGCAGTATTTT. Full variable domain (rest looked up from reference TRBV7-2 and TRBJ2-3): GAGVSQSPSNKVTEKGKDVELRCDPISGHTALYWYRQSLGQGLEFLIYFQGNSAPDKSGLPSDRFSAERTGGSVSTLTIQRTQQEDSAVYLCASSTAGLGSDTQYFGPGTRLTVL.

This clonotype appeared many times. This rearrangement joins TRBV7-9 to TRBJ2-3, with a possible D match to TRBD2 (5 bases). Trimming removed 5 bases at V and 4 bases at J, with 10 bases between. The CDR3 loop spans 13 amino acids. Germline values: CDR1 SEHNR, CDR2 FQNEAQ (reference sequence). This CDR3 is CASSRQLADTQYF. In DNA, the CDR3 is TGTGCCAGCAGCCGACAACTAGCAGATACGCAGTATTTT.

This clonotype was observed a handful of times. This chain uses TRBV11-2 with TRBJ2-2, with D possibly TRBD2 on 5 matching bases. This CDR3 has 18 residues. V lost 5 bases and J 5 bases, leaving 24 bases between the germline ends. CDR1 is SGHAT and CDR2 is FQNNGV in the germline V gene. CDR3 sequence: CASSHSLWAAAYTGELFF. In DNA, the CDR3 is TGTGCCAGCAGCCACAGCCTATGGGCAGCGGCATATACCGGGGAGCTGTTTTTT.

This clonotype appeared a few times. The chain is built from TRBV6-5 and TRBJ2-7; no clear D. V shed 7 bases and J shed 3 bases, with 16 bases lying between them. CDR3 length: 14 residues. Germline V lookup: CDR1 MNHEY, CDR2 SVGAGI. CDR3 residues: CASKEARSRYEQYF. CDR3 sequence (DNA): TGTGCCAGCAAAGAGGCTAGGTCCCGCTACGAGCAGTACTTC.

The table lists this clonotype with a few counts. The chain combines TRBV5-1 with TRBJ2-1, with 9 bases fitting TRBD1. The CDR3 is 15 amino acids. J gave up 5 bases and V 5 bases, and 8 bases lay outside the gene matches. The germline CDR1 and CDR2 sequences are SGHRS and YFSETQ. The DNA for the CDR3 is TGCGCCAGCAGTCCCCCGACAGGGGGGAACAATGAGCAGTTCTTC. As protein: CASSPPTGGNNEQFF.

This clonotype has only a few counts. DNA of the CDR3: TGTGCCAGCAGTCCCAAGGACAGGGGTCGGGAGTACTTC. This encodes CASSPKDRGREYF. The V and J genes are TRBV12-3 or TRBV12-4 and TRBJ2-7, with TRBD1 matching over 9 bases. J lost 11 bases, V lost 5 bases, and 10 bases had no gene match. This CDR3 has 13 residues.

This clonotype was counted between two and nine times. This chain joins TRBV20-1 and TRBJ2-5; 14 bases map to TRBD2. CDR1 and CDR2 from the germline V gene are DFQATT and SNEGSKA (reference sequence). The CDR3 loop spans 15 amino acids. Unmatched junction bases numbered 6, after V lost 4 bases and J lost 5 bases. CDR3 in DNA: TGCAGTGCTACCCAGGGGACTAGCGGGAGTGAGACCCAGTACTTC. It codes for CSATQGTSGSETQYF.

The chain combines TRBV19 with TRBJ2-4; tentatively, D is TRBD1 or TRBD2 (5 bases each). Trimming took off 0 bases at V and 0 bases at J, with 9 bases between the two ends. CDR3 size: 16 residues. The V gene's germline CDR1 is LNHDA and CDR2 SQIVND (reference sequence). The chain's CDR3 is CASSIDPGTAKNIQYF. The CDR3 nucleotides read TGTGCCAGTAGTATAGATCCAGGGACAGCCAAAAACATTCAGTACTTC.

This clonotype was detected only a few times. V is TRBV7-2 and J is TRBJ2-5; tentatively, D is TRBD1 (5 bases). Trimming took 0 bases from V and 6 from J, leaving 11 bases between them. Germline CDR1 and CDR2: SGHTA and FQGNSA. The CDR3 totals 14 residues. The CDR3 DNA is TGTGCCAGCAGCTTAGCGTCAGGGATGAAGACCCAGTACTTC. As protein: CASSLASGMKTQYF.

The chain links TRBV19 to TRBJ1-5; maybe TRBD1 (5 bases). CDR1 and CDR2 from the germline V gene are LNHDA and SQIVND (reference sequence). Trimming removed 7 bases at V and 3 bases at J, with 10 bases between. The CDR3 runs to 13 residues. CDR3 residues: CASTVRDNQPQHF. Written as DNA, the CDR3 is TGTGCCAGTACGGTCAGGGACAATCAGCCCCAGCATTTT.

This clonotype has a handful of counts. This chain joins TRBV20-1 and TRBJ2-2; D is unresolved. Germline values: CDR1 DFQATT, CDR2 SNEGSKA (reference sequence). V lost 5 bases to trimming and J lost 6 bases, with 19 bases between them. The CDR3 spans 15 residues. The CDR3 nucleotides are TGCAGTGCTCAGACCCGTCCAGCGTTGTCCGGGGAGCTGTTTTTT. Translation gives CSAQTRPALSGELFF.

This clonotype occurred a few times. The rearrangement joins TRBV19 to TRBJ2-7; the D is unclear. Germline CDR1 and CDR2: LNHDA and SQIVND (reference sequence). This CDR3 has 12 residues. V was clipped by 3 bases and J by 6 bases, with 9 bases between them. CDR3 sequence reads: CASSMYHAEQYF. The CDR3 region has the DNA TGTGCCAGTAGTATGTATCACGCCGAGCAGTACTTC.

This clonotype was counted at least ten times. The V gene is TRBV12-3 or TRBV12-4, the J gene TRBJ2-1, with 11 bases identical to TRBD2. CDR3 length: 11 amino acids. CDR3 DNA: TGTGTACTAGCGGGGGACAATGAGCAGTTCTTC. This sequence encodes CVLAGDNEQFF.

This clonotype was picked up many times. The chain joins TRBV7-2 to TRBJ2-1, with 7 bases aligning to TRBD2. This CDR3 has 14 residues. Germline CDR1 reads SGHTA; CDR2 reads FQGNSA. J gave up 6 bases and V 6 bases, and 8 bases lay outside the gene matches. CDR3 bases: TGTGCCAGCAGAACTCTAGCGGCATTCAATGAGCAGTTCTTC. Amino acids: CASRTLAAFNEQFF.

A few counts support this clonotype. The chain recombines TRBV6-5 with TRBJ2-2; a weak D match, TRBD2 (5 bases). The CDR3 spans 16 residues. V shed 2 bases and J shed 0 bases, with 10 bases lying between them. Germline V gene lookup returns CDR1 MNHEY and CDR2 SVGAGI. The DNA of the CDR3 is TGTGCCAGCAGTTACGGTGGAGCGGCGAACACCGGGGAGCTGTTTTTT. Protein product: CASSYGGAANTGELFF.

V usage is TRBV14 and J usage is TRBJ2-7, with D maybe TRBD2 (5 bases). CDR1 and CDR2 (germline): SGHDN, FVKESK. The CDR3 extends over 14 amino acids. Trimming removed 4 bases at V and 2 bases at J, with 12 bases between. CDR3 bases: TGTGCCAGCAGCCCCCGGGAAAAAGCCTACGAGCAGTACTTC. This sequence encodes CASSPREKAYEQYF.

This clonotype has only a few counts. This chain joins TRBV15 and TRBJ1-2, with 9 bases fitting TRBD1. The V gene's germline CDR1 is LNHNV and CDR2 YYDKDF (reference sequence). With 2 bases clipped from V and 8 bases from J, the junction kept 6 bases outside the gene matches. The CDR3 covers 14 residues. In DNA, the CDR3 is TGTGCCACCAGCAGACCCGGGACAGGGCACGGCTACACCTTC. Residues: CATSRPGTGHGYTF.

This clonotype was detected many times. This sequence joins TRBV7-2 and TRBJ2-1; 11 bases are a match to TRBD2. The V and J ends lost 5 bases and 4 bases, in that order; junction bases with no gene match: 7. This CDR3 region has 16 residues. In germline, CDR1 is SGHTA, CDR2 FQGNSA. Here the CDR3 DNA reads TGTGCCAGCAGCCCCCTTAGCGGGAGGGGTTACAATGAGCAGTTCTTC. Its translation is CASSPLSGRGYNEQFF.

This clonotype was seen at least ten times. V and J are TRBV9 and TRBJ2-1; a possible D gene is TRBD2 (5 bases). This CDR3 is 11 amino acids long. V lost 4 bases, J lost 12 bases, and 11 bases lay in between. CDR1 SGDLS and CDR2 YYNGEE come from the germline V gene. CDR3 in amino acids: CASSPGLGQFF. The CDR3 region has the DNA TGTGCCAGCAGCCCTGGACTGGGGCAGTTCTTC.

V and J are TRBV5-1 and TRBJ1-6; D is possibly TRBD1 (6 bases). This CDR3 has 15 residues. The V gene lost 4 bases and the J gene lost 7 bases, with 15 bases spanning the gap. Germline CDR1 and CDR2: SGHRS and YFSETQ. For the CDR3, the DNA is TGCGCCAGCAGCCCAACACAGGGTACCAATTCACCCCTCCACTTT. Translating it yields CASSPTQGTNSPLHF.